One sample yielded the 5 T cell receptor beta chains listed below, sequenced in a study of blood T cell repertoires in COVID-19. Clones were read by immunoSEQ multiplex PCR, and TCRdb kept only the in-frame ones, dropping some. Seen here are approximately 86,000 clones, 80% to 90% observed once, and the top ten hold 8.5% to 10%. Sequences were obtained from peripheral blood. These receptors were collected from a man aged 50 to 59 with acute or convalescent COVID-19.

The CDR3 loop is CASSKQPGNEKLFF. The CDR3 coding sequence is TGTGCCAGCAGCAAACAACCGGGTAATGAAAAACTGTTTTTT. The chain employs TRBV5-5 and TRBJ1-4; no definite D call. V dropped 4 bases and J dropped 4 bases, with 11 bases sitting between them. The CDR3 contains 14 residues. CDR1 is SGHKS, CDR2 YYEKEE, per germline (reference sequence).

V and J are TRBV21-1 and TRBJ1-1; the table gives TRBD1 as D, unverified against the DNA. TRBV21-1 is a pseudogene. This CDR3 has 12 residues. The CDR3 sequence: CASQEDIPRAFF. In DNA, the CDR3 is TGTGCCTCTCAAGAAGACATCCCAAGAGCTTTCTTT.

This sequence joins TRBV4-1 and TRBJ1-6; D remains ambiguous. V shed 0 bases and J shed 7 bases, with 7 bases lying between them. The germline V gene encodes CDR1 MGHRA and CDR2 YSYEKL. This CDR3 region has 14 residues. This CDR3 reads CASSQDSGNSPLHF. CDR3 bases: TGCGCCAGCAGCCAAGATTCGGGGAATTCACCCCTCCACTTT.

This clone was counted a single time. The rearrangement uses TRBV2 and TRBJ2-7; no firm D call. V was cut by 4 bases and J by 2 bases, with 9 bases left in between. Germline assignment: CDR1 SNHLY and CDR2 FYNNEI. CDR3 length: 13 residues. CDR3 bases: TGTGCCAGCAGTGCAAGCCGTACCTACGAGCAGTACTTC. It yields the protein CASSASRTYEQYF. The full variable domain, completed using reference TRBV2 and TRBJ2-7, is EPEVTQTPSHQVTQMGQEVILRCVPISNHLYFYWYRQILGQKVEFLVSFYNNEISEKSEIFDDQFSVERPDGSNFTLKIRSTKLEDSAMYFCASSASRTYEQYFGPGTRLTVT.

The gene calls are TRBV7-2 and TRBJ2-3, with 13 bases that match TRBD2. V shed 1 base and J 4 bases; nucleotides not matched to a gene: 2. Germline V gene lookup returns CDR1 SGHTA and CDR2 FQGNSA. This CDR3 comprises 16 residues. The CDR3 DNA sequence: TGTGCCAGCAGCTTAGGAGGACTAGCGGGGGCAGATACGCAGTATTTT. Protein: CASSLGGLAGADTQYF.